A single sample gave rise to the 8 T cell receptor beta chains below, sequenced in a study of blood T cell repertoires in COVID-19. The assay was immunoSEQ multiplex PCR, and TCRdb's table has in-frame clones only and misses some. The sample includes about 160,000 clones, 80% to 90% of them seen just once. The specimen was PBMCs or T cells enriched from blood (not recorded which). These receptors came from a woman aged 45-65 years who had recovered from COVID-19.

This sequence joins TRBV12-3 or TRBV12-4 and TRBJ1-1; D may be TRBD1 (5 bases). V lost 3 bases, J lost 7 bases, and 6 bases lay in between. The CDR3 is made up of 11 amino acids. Here the CDR3 reads CASSLGGEAFF. Here the CDR3 DNA reads TGTGCCAGCAGTTTGGGGGGTGAAGCTTTCTTT.

The chain joins TRBV29-1 to TRBJ1-1, with 8 bases lining up with TRBD1. The germline gives CDR1 SQVTM, CDR2 ANQGSEA. CDR3 length: 13 amino acids. Trimming took 7 bases from V and 5 from J; bases not matched to a gene: 9. The chain's CDR3 is CSALQGARTEAFF. The CDR3 DNA reads as TGCAGCGCCCTGCAGGGGGCGCGTACTGAAGCTTTCTTT.

The rearrangement joins TRBV7-9 to TRBJ1-5; D ambiguous. This CDR3 contains 13 residues. Germline CDR1 is SEHNR and CDR2 is FQNEAQ (reference sequence). The ends were cut back, 5 bases at V and 2 bases at J, with 7 bases in the middle. The CDR3 DNA reads as TGTGCCAGCAGCACCAGTGGCAATCAGCCCCAGCATTTT. Its translation is CASSTSGNQPQHF.

The CDR3 here is CASSLDRYEQYF. CDR3 DNA sequence: TGTGCCAGCTCACTAGACAGATACGAGCAGTACTTC. V and J are TRBV18 and TRBJ2-7; tentatively, D is TRBD1 (5 bases). This CDR3 spans 12 amino acids. Germline loops: CDR1 KGHSH, CDR2 LQKENI. V gave up 4 bases and J gave up 4 bases, with 8 bases separating them.

CDR3 region: CASSFRDEQYF. The CDR3 DNA sequence: TGTGCCAGCAGTTTCAGGGACGAGCAGTACTTC. This chain links TRBV27 with TRBJ2-7; D is possibly TRBD1 (5 bases). This CDR3 comprises 11 residues. V lost 3 bases and J 5 bases, leaving 5 bases between the germline ends. Germline-derived CDR1 and CDR2 are MNHEY and SMNVEV (reference sequence).

The V call is TRBV25-1, the J call TRBJ1-6; TRBD1 aligns across 8 bases. The CDR3 has 15 amino acids. With V trimmed by 6 bases and J by 11 bases, 12 bases remained unmatched. Germline CDR1 reads MGHDK; CDR2 reads SYGVNS. The CDR3 here is CASRPPGTGGAPLHF. CDR3 in DNA: TGTGCCAGCAGGCCCCCCGGGACAGGAGGTGCACCCCTCCACTTT.

This rearrangement joins TRBV5-5 to TRBJ1-2, with 7 bases that match TRBD1. The V segment lost 3 bases and the J segment 5 bases; nucleotides outside the gene matches: 19. Germline CDR1 is SGHKS and CDR2 is YYEKEE (reference sequence). This CDR3 has 18 amino acids. The CDR3 region is CASSSGGPVNLPLYGYTF. The CDR3 DNA reads as TGTGCCAGCAGCTCAGGGGGGCCCGTGAACCTACCACTTTATGGCTACACCTTC.

The sample holds a few counts of this clone. The V call is TRBV11-2, the J call TRBJ2-7, with unresolved D. The CDR3 loop spans 15 amino acids. The V end was cut by 1 base, the J end by 2 bases, with 12 bases between. The germline V gene has CDR1 SGHAT and CDR2 FQNNGV. CDR3 DNA sequence: TGTGCCAGCAGCTTAGCCGAGGCCGGAACCTACGAGCAGTACTTC. Protein: CASSLAEAGTYEQYF.